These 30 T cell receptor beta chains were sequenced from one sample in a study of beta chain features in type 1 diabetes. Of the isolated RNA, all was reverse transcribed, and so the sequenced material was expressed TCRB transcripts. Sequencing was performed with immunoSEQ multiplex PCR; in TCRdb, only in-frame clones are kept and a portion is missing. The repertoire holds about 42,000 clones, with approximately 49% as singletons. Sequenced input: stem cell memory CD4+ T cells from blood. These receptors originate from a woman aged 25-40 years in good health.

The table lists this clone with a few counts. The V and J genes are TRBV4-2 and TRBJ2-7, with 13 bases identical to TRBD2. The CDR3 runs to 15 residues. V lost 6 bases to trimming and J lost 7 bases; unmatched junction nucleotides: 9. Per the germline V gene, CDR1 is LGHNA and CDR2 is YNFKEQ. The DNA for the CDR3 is TGTGCCAGCAGGCAATCCGGGACTAGCGGGATAGAGCAGTACTTC. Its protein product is CASRQSGTSGIEQYF.

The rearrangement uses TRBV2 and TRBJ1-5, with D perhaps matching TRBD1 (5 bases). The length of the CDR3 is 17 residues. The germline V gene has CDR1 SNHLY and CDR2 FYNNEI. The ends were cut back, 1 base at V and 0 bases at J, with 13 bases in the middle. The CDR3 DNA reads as TGTGCCAGCAGTGAAGGTCGGGCAGGGCATAGCAATCAGCCCCAGCATTTT. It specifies CASSEGRAGHSNQPQHF.

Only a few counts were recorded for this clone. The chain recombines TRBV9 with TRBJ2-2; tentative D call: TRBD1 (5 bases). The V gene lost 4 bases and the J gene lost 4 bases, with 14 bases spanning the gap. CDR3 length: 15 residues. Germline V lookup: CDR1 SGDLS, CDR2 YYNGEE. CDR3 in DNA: TGTGCCAGCAGCCTTGGTGGGGCTGCCACCGGGGAGCTGTTTTTT. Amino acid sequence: CASSLGGAATGELFF. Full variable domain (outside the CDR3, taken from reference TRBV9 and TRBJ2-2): DSGVTQTPKHLITATGQRVTLRCSPRSGDLSVYWYQQSLDQGLQFLIQYYNGEERAKGNILERFSAQQFPDLHSELNLSSLELGDSALYFCASSLGGAATGELFFGEGSRLTVL.

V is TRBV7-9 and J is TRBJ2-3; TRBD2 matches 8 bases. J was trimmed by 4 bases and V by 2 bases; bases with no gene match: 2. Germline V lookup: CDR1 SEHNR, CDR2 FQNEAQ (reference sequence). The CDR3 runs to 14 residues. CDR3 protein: CASSLIAGPDTQYF. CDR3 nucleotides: TGTGCCAGCAGCTTAATAGCGGGGCCAGATACGCAGTATTTT.

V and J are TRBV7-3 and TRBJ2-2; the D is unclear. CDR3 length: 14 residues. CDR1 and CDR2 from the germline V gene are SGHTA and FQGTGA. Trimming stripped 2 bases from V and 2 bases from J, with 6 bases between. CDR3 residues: CASSLAENTGELFF. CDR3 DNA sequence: TGTGCCAGCAGCTTAGCGGAAAACACCGGGGAGCTGTTTTTT.

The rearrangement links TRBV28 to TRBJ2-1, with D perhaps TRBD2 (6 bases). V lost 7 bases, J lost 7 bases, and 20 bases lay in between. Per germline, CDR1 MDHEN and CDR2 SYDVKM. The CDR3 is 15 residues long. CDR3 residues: CASTPGTQRRNEQFF. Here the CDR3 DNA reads TGTGCCAGCACACCAGGGACTCAGCGTCGGAATGAGCAGTTCTTC.

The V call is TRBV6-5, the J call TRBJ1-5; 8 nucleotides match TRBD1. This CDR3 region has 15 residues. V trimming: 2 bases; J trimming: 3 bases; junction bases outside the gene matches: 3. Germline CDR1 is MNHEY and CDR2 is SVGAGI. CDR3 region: CASSYGTGPNQPQHF. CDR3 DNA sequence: TGTGCCAGCAGTTACGGGACAGGCCCCAATCAGCCCCAGCATTTT.

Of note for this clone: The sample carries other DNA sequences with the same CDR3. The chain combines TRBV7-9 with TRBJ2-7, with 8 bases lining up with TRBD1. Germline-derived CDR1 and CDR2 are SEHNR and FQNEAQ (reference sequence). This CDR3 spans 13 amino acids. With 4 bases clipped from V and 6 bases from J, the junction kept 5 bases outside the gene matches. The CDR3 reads CASSSGGSREQYF. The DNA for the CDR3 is TGTGCCAGCAGCTCAGGGGGCAGCCGCGAGCAGTACTTC. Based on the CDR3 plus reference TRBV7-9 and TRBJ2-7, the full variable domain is DTGVSQNPRHKITKRGQNVTFRCDPISEHNRLYWYRQTLGQGPEFLTYFQNEAQLEKSRLLSDRFSAERPKGSFSTLEIQRTEQGDSAMYLCASSSGGSREQYFGPGTRLTVT.

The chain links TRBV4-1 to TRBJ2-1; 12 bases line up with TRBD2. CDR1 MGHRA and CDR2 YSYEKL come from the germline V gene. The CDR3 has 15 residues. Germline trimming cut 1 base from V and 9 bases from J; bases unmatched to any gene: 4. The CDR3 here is CASSQAGLAGTEQFF. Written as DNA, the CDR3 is TGCGCCAGCAGCCAAGCGGGACTAGCGGGTACTGAGCAGTTCTTC.

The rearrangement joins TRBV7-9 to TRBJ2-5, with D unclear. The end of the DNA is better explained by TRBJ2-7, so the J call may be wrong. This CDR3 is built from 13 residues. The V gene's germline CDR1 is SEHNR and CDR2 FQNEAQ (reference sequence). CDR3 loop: CASSPNPAYEQYF. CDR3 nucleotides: TGTGCCAGCAGCCCCAATCCCGCCTACGAGCAGTACTTC.

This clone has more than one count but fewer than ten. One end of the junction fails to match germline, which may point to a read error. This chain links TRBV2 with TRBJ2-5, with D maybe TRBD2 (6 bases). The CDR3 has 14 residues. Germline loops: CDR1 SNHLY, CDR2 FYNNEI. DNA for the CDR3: TGTGCCAGCAGTGAAAGTTGGGGAGGCGAGAGCCAGTACTTC. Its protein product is CASSESWGGESQYF.

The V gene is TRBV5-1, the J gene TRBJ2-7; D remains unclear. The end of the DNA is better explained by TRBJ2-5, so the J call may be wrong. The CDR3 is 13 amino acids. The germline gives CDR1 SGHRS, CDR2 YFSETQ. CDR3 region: CASSFSERETQYF. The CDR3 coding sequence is TGCGCCAGCAGCTTTTCGGAGAGGGAGACCCAGTACTTC.

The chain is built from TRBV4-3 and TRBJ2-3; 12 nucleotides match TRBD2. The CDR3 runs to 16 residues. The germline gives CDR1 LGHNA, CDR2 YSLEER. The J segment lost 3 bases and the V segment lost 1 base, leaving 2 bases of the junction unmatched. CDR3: CASSQGTSGRTDTQYF. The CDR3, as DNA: TGCGCCAGCAGCCAAGGAACTAGCGGGAGGACAGATACGCAGTATTTT.

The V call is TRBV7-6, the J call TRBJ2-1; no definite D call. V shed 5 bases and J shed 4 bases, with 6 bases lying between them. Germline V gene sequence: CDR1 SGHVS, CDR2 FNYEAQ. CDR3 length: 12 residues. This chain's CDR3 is CASSPRYNEQFF. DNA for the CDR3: TGTGCCAGCAGCCCCAGGTACAATGAGCAGTTCTTC.

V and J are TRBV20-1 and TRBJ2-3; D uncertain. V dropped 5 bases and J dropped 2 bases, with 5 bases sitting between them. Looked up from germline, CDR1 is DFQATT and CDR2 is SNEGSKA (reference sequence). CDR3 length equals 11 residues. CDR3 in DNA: TGCAGTGCTGGCTTCACAGATACGCAGTATTTT. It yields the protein CSAGFTDTQYF.

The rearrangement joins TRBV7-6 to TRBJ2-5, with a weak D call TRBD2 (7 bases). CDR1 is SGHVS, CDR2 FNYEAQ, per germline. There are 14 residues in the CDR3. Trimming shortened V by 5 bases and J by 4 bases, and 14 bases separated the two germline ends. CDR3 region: CASSRSGEGETQYF. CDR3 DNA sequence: TGTGCCAGCAGCAGATCAGGGGAGGGAGAGACCCAGTACTTC.

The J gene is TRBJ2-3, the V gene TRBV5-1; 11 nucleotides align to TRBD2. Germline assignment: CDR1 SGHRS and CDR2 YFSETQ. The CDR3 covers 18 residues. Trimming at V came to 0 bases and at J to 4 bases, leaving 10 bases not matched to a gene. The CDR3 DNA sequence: TGCGCCAGCAGCTTGGGTACCACTAGCGGGAGTTGGGCAGATACGCAGTATTTT. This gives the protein CASSLGTTSGSWADTQYF.

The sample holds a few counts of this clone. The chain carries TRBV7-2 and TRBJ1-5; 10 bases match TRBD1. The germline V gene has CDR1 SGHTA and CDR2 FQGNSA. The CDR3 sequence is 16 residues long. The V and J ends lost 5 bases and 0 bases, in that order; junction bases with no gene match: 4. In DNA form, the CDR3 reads TGTGCCAGCAGCACTAGGGACAGGGGTAGCAATCAGCCCCAGCATTTT. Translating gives CASSTRDRGSNQPQHF. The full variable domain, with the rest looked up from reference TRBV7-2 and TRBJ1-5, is GAGVSQSPSNKVTEKGKDVELRCDPISGHTALYWYRQSLGQGLEFLIYFQGNSAPDKSGLPSDRFSAERTGGSVSTLTIQRTQQEDSAVYLCASSTRDRGSNQPQHFGDGTRLSIL.

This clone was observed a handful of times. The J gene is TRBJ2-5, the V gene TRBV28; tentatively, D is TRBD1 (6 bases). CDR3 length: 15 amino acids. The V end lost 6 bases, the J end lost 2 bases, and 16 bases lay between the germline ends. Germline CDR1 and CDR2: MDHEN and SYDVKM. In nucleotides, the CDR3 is TGTGCCAGCAGGGAGACCCCAGGGGCGCAAGAGACCCAGTACTTC. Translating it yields CASRETPGAQETQYF.

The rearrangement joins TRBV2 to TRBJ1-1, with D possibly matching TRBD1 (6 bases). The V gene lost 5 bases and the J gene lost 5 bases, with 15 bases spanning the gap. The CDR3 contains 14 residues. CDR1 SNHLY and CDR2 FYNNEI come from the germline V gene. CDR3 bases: TGTGCCAGCAGTCAACAGGGTCTTGGGACTGAAGCTTTCTTT. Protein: CASSQQGLGTEAFF.

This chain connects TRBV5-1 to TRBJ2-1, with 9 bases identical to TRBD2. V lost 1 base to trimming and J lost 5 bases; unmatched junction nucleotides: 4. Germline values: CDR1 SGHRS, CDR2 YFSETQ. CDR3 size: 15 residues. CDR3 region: CASSLWVAGDNEQFF. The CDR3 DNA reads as TGCGCCAGCAGCTTGTGGGTAGCGGGAGACAATGAGCAGTTCTTC.

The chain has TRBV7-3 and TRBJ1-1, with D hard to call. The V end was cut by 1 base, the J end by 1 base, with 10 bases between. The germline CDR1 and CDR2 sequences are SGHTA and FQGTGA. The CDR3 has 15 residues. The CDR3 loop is CASSLMGPGNTEAFF. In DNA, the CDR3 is TGTGCCAGCAGCTTAATGGGTCCGGGGAACACTGAAGCTTTCTTT.

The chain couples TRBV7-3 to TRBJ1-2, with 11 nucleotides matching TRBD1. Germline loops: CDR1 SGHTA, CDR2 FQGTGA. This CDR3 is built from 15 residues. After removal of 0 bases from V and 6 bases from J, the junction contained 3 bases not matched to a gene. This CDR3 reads CASSLTGQGVNGYTF. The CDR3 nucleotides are TGTGCCAGCAGCTTAACGGGACAGGGGGTGAATGGCTACACCTTC.

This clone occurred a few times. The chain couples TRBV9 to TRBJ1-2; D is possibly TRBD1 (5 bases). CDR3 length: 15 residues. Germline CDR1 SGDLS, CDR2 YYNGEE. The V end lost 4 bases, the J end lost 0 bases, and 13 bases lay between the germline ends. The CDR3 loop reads CASSPGTASNYGYTF. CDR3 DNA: TGTGCCAGCAGCCCCGGGACTGCCTCTAACTATGGCTACACCTTC.

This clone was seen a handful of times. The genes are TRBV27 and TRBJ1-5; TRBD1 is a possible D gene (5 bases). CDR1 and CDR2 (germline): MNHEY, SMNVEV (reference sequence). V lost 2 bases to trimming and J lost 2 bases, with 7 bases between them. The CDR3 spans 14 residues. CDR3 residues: CASSLLRGNQPQHF. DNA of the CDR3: TGTGCCAGCAGTTTACTCAGGGGCAATCAGCCCCAGCATTTT.

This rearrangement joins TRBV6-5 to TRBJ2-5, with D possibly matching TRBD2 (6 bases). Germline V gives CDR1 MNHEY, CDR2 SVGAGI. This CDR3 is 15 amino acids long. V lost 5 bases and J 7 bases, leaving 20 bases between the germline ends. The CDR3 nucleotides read TGTGCCAGCAGTGCACCCCGACAGCTGCGGGGGACCCAGTACTTC. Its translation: CASSAPRQLRGTQYF.

DNA of the CDR3: TGCAGCGTTTGGAAAGGACTACACACAGATACGCAGTATTTT. This sequence encodes CSVWKGLHTDTQYF. The chain employs TRBV29-1 and TRBJ2-3; perhaps TRBD2 as D (6 bases). V gave up 5 bases and J gave up 2 bases, with 14 bases separating them. CDR1 SQVTM and CDR2 ANQGSEA come from the germline V gene. The CDR3 consists of 14 residues.

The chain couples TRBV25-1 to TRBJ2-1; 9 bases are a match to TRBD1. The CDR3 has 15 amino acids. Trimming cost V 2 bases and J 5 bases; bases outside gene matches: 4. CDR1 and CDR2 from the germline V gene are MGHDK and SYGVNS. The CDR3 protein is CASSEPGTGHNEQFF. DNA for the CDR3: TGTGCCAGCAGTGAACCCGGGACAGGGCACAATGAGCAGTTCTTC.

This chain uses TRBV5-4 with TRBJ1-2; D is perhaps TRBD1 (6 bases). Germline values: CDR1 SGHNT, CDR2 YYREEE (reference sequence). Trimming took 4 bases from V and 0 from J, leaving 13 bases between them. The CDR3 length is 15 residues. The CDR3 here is CASSLGGAANYGYTF. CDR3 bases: TGTGCCAGCAGCCTAGGGGGGGCTGCTAACTATGGCTACACCTTC. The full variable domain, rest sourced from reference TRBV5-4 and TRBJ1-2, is ETGVTQSPTHLIKTRGQQVTLRCSSQSGHNTVSWYQQALGQGPQFIFQYYREEENGRGNFPPRFSGLQFPNYSSELNVNALELDDSALYLCASSLGGAANYGYTFGSGTRLTVV.

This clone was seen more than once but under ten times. The CDR3 protein is CAISENTGGSYEQYF. DNA of the CDR3: TGTGCCATCAGTGAGAACACAGGGGGATCCTACGAGCAGTACTTC. The rearrangement links TRBV10-3 to TRBJ2-7; 8 bases line up with TRBD1. Germline CDR1 reads ENHRY; CDR2 reads SYGVKD. Losses at the gene ends were 2 bases for V and 1 base for J; bases not matched to a gene: 4. The CDR3 consists of 15 residues.